The TCR beta chain under discussion was sequenced for a study of immune evolution from preneoplasia to lung adenocarcinoma. Study as a whole: HLA loss of heterozygosity: under 7.5% AIS, about 14% MIA, about 35% ADC, none AAH.

The ends lost 0 bases at V and 0 bases at J; junction bases unmatched: 3. Germline V gene sequence: CDR1 SGHRS, CDR2 YFSETQ. The CDR3 length is 16 residues. General study results and limits: Normal lung had highest clonality; later lesions appeared denser, more diverse. Top clone frequencies peaked in normal lung, apparently declining through invasive adenocarcinoma.

Between about 2014 and 2018, patients underwent resection in Japan or China. Libraries were prepared by immunoSEQ multiplex PCR; TCRdb keeps only in-frame clonotypes and omits some of them. Here the sample spans some 11,000 clones, over 70% being singletons. Turning to this clone: Its antigen remains unidentified.

The sequenced material came from FFPE minimally invasive lung adenocarcinoma tissue. The V gene is TRBV5-1, the J gene TRBJ2-7; 10 nucleotides match TRBD2. The clonotype was recovered from a person aged 55-79 years with lung adenocarcinoma. The CDR3 loop is CASSLDSGGTSYEQYF. CDR3 sequence (DNA): TGCGCCAGCAGCTTGGATAGCGGGGGGACCTCCTACGAGCAGTACTTC.